A selection of T cell receptor beta chains follows, all from one sample in a study of T cell responses to AZD1222 COVID-19 vaccine. The method was immunoSEQ multiplex PCR; TCRdb's version includes in-frame clones alone and lacks a portion of them. The sample records about 170,000 clones, roughly nine tenths being singletons. Sample: peripheral blood, taken 28 days after the second AZD1222 dose. The receptors were sampled from an adult who received the AZD1222 COVID-19 vaccine. CDR3s include the opening cysteine and the closing phenylalanine or tryptophan. The order of the fields is clone size, J gene, V gene, CDR3 protein. Only some rows state a clone size, as once, few, many or a class for expanded clones.

-,TRBJ2-7,TRBV3-1/TRBV3-2,CASSQDGGLAEYEQYF
-,TRBJ2-7,TRBV14,CASSQQGFEQYF
-,TRBJ2-2,TRBV27,CASSHPGQGNTGELFF
-,TRBJ2-1,TRBV18,CASSPPWTHPSRFF
-,TRBJ2-7,TRBV10-3,CAIGGGWLRYEQYF
once,TRBJ2-5,TRBV3-1/TRBV3-2,CASSQALGTQYF
-,TRBJ1-1,TRBV18,CASSLRTLNENTEAFF
-,TRBJ2-1,TRBV30,CAWSVGREQFF
-,TRBJ2-3,TRBV4-3,CASSQDRATDTQYF
-,TRBJ2-7,TRBV7-2,CASSLRASYEQYF
-,TRBJ2-3,TRBV7-2,CASSPVGSSTDTQYF
-,TRBJ1-4,TRBV3-1/TRBV3-2,CASSLGQGGYEKLFF
-,TRBJ1-2,TRBV6-6,CASSYSVGTAYGYTF
-,TRBJ1-6,TRBV19,CASRGYNSPLHF
-,TRBJ1-2,TRBV12-3/TRBV12-4,CASTLGAYGYTF
few,TRBJ1-2,TRBV4-1,CASSQEAAVNYGYTF
once,TRBJ1-2,TRBV16,CASSQSTGGDGYTF
-,TRBJ2-1,TRBV19,CASSSGGGKREQFF
-,TRBJ1-2,TRBV18,CASSPFLQGGYTF
-,TRBJ2-5,TRBV27,CASSSQARQGTQYF
-,TRBJ2-1,TRBV4-2,CASSQDYAAAALLNEQFF
once,TRBJ2-7,TRBV5-1,CASSQFQGARYEQYF
-,TRBJ2-5,TRBV14,CASSQGPRETQYF
-,TRBJ1-3,TRBV9,CASSVGVHSGNTIYF
-,TRBJ2-3,TRBV19,CASSPRSGDTQYF
-,TRBJ2-1,TRBV10-1,CASSETSGPRFF
-,TRBJ1-2,TRBV2,CASRPYLPKNYGYTF
-,TRBJ1-3,TRBV4-1,CASSQEGRGGGNTIYF
-,TRBJ2-3,TRBV29-1,CSVAGWPDTQYF
-,TRBJ1-4,TRBV7-2,CASSLLNEKLFF
-,TRBJ1-3,TRBV25-1,CASSEEWGNTIYF
-,TRBJ1-1,TRBV27,CASSSRQGTEAFF
-,TRBJ1-1,TRBV5-1,CASSVTGEYTEAFF
-,TRBJ1-1,TRBV6-5,CASSLGALNTEAFF